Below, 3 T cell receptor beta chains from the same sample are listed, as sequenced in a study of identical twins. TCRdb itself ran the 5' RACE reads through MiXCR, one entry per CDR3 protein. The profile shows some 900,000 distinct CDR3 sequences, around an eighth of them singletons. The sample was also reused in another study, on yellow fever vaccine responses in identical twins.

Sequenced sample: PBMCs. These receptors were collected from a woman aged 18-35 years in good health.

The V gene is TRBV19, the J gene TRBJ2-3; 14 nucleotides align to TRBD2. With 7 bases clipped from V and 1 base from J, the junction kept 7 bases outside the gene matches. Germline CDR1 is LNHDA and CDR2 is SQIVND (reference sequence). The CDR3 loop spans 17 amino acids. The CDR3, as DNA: TGTGCCAGTACAAGACTAGCGGGAGGGCCCGGCACAGATACGCAGTATTTT. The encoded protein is CASTRLAGGPGTDTQYF.

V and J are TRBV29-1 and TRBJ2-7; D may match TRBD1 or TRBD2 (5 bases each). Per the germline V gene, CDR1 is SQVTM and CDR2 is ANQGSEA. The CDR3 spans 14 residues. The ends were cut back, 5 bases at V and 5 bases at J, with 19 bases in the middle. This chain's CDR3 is CSVKRQSYGDEQYF. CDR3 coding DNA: TGCAGCGTTAAGAGACAGTCCTACGGGGACGAGCAGTACTTC.

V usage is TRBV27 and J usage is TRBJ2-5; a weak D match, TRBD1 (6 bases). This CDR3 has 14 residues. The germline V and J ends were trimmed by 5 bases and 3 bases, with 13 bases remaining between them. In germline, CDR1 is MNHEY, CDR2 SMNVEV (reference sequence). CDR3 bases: TGTGCCAGCAGTCCGGACAGCAGCAAAGAGACCCAGTACTTC. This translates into CASSPDSSKETQYF.